One and the same sample provided the 11 T cell receptor beta chains below, sequenced in a study of identifying expanded T cells in peripheral blood. Repertoires were generated with immunoSEQ multiplex PCR, while TCRdb's copy carries only in-frame clones and drops some. This sample has around 130,000 clones, with 80% to 90% found just once. The source material was blood. The receptors derive from a person between 18 and 75 years old in good health.

This clone occurred a few times. The rearrangement joins TRBV6-5 to TRBJ2-2; TRBD2 agrees at 8 bases. J was trimmed by 7 bases and V by 2 bases; bases with no gene match: 6. The CDR3 covers 15 residues. Germline V gene lookup returns CDR1 MNHEY and CDR2 SVGAGI. The CDR3 loop reads CASSYGGRSSGELFF. The CDR3 nucleotides read TGTGCCAGCAGTTACGGCGGGAGGTCAAGCGGGGAGCTGTTTTTT.

The chain joins TRBV7-6 to TRBJ1-2; D perhaps matches TRBD1 (5 bases). The CDR3 has 15 residues. The V end lost 5 bases, the J end lost 0 bases, and 13 bases lay between the germline ends. Germline V gene data show CDR1 as SGHVS and CDR2 as FNYEAQ. CDR3 DNA: TGTGCCAGCAGCGCCGGGACCTCAGCTAACTATGGCTACACCTTC. Protein: CASSAGTSANYGYTF.

The chain recombines TRBV28 with TRBJ2-5, with no clear D. The germline V gene encodes CDR1 MDHEN and CDR2 SYDVKM. V lost 6 bases and J 0 bases, leaving 8 bases between the germline ends. The CDR3 totals 13 residues. The CDR3 region has the DNA TGTGCCAGCAGGCCGACATACCAAGAGACCCAGTACTTC. Residues: CASRPTYQETQYF.

The V and J genes are TRBV27 and TRBJ2-7; 10 bases fit TRBD2. The V and J ends lost 5 bases and 3 bases, in that order; junction bases with no gene match: 4. The CDR3 loop spans 14 amino acids. Germline assignment: CDR1 MNHEY and CDR2 SMNVEV (reference sequence). The CDR3: CASSEREGFYEQYF. The DNA for the CDR3 is TGTGCCAGCAGTGAGCGGGAGGGCTTCTACGAGCAGTACTTC.

The chain joins TRBV4-1 to TRBJ2-1, with 9 bases aligning to TRBD1. CDR1 MGHRA and CDR2 YSYEKL come from the germline V gene. The CDR3 covers 14 residues. V lost 3 bases, J lost 7 bases, and 4 bases stayed unmatched. The CDR3 protein is CASSQETGGNEQFF. CDR3 DNA: TGCGCCAGCAGCCAGGAGACAGGGGGAAATGAGCAGTTCTTC.

The chain uses TRBV4-3 and TRBJ1-5; D unclear. The germline gives CDR1 LGHNA, CDR2 YSLEER. Trimming took off 1 base at V and 11 bases at J, with 18 bases between the two ends. The CDR3 spans 15 residues. The CDR3 spells CASSQVFETFSAQHF. The CDR3 DNA sequence: TGCGCCAGCAGCCAAGTTTTCGAGACGTTCTCGGCCCAGCATTTT.

The genes are TRBV6-6 and TRBJ2-5; a weak D match, TRBD1 (6 bases). V lost 0 bases to trimming and J lost 6 bases, with 14 bases between them. The CDR3 runs 15 residues. Germline lookup yields CDR1 MNHNY and CDR2 SVGAGI (reference sequence). The CDR3 DNA sequence: TGTGCCAGCAGTTACTCGATCCAGGGGTCTAAGACCCAGTACTTC. Translation gives CASSYSIQGSKTQYF.

The V call is TRBV19, the J call TRBJ1-3; D might be TRBD1 (6 bases). Germline CDR1 is LNHDA and CDR2 is SQIVND (reference sequence). V lost 5 bases and J lost 0, with 17 bases in between. The CDR3 contains 17 residues. For the CDR3, the DNA is TGTGCCAGTAGTCTCTCCGGGGGCTCGAGCTCTGGAAACACCATATATTTT. Its translation is CASSLSGGSSSGNTIYF.

The chain recombines TRBV10-3 with TRBJ2-1, with D perhaps TRBD2 (6 bases). CDR1 ENHRY and CDR2 SYGVKD come from the germline V gene. The V and J ends lost 0 bases and 10 bases respectively, with 13 bases between them. This CDR3 has 14 residues. CDR3 bases: TGTGCCATCAGTGAGTCTAGGGACTGCGGGGAGCAGTTCTTC. Protein product: CAISESRDCGEQFF.

The CDR3 bases are TGTGCCAGCAAAACACAGGGGCCCCGCTATGGCTACACCTTC. Amino acids: CASKTQGPRYGYTF. The genes are TRBV6-5 and TRBJ1-2, with 7 nucleotides matching TRBD1. This CDR3 has 14 residues. The ends lost 7 bases at V and 4 bases at J; junction bases unmatched: 9. Germline V gene data show CDR1 as MNHEY and CDR2 as SVGAGI.

The chain combines TRBV19 with TRBJ1-3, with 9 bases lining up with TRBD1. This CDR3 has 15 amino acids. Germline lookup yields CDR1 LNHDA and CDR2 SQIVND (reference sequence). After removal of 4 bases from V and 2 bases from J, the junction contained 3 bases not matched to a gene. CDR3 residues: CASSTTGGTGNTIYF. CDR3 nucleotide sequence: TGTGCCAGTAGTACGACAGGGGGGACTGGAAACACCATATATTTT.